The source of this T cell receptor beta chain is a study of CD8 T cells in Susac syndrome. This CDR3 has 14 amino acids. The germline V and J ends were trimmed by 5 bases and 7 bases, with 15 bases remaining between them. In blood CD8+ and CD4+ T cells, TCR beta underwent sequencing. Both CD4+ and CD8+ T cells were negatively isolated, and TEMRA cells underwent FACS enrichment. The RNA input was about 0.5 to 1 ug, and it was reverse transcribed with random hexamers. TCR beta CDR3 was amplified by immunoSEQ covering 54 Vbeta and 13 Jbeta. TCRdb re-analysed the immunoSEQ multiplex PCR reads in MiXCR, keeping a single row per CDR3 protein. Here the sample spans about 190,000 distinct CDR3 sequences, approximately 94% being singletons.

The chain has TRBV12-3 or TRBV12-4 and TRBJ2-4; no clear D. The TCR originated in a human donor in good health. Sequencing input: CD4+ T cells from PBMCs. CDR3 residues: CASSPDPLGNIQYF. Written as DNA, the CDR3 is TGTGCCAGCAGTCCTGACCCCCTAGGGAACATTCAGTACTTC.